The 17 T cell receptor beta chains given below trace back to one sample, sequenced in a study of T-cell reconstitution after alpha-beta-depleted transplantation in children. Preparation of the TCRbeta library used unique molecular identifiers. TCRdb passed the PCR reads through MiXCR, listing each CDR3 protein once. The data contain about 350,000 distinct CDR3 sequences, roughly 13% of them singletons. The sample in question was PBMCs, obtained from the stem cell graft. All receptors come from a human donor who donated a stem cell graft to a child with Fanconi anemia.

The genes are TRBV12-3 or TRBV12-4 and TRBJ2-2, with no clear D. The CDR3 spans 14 residues. V lost 8 bases to trimming and J lost 0 bases, with 10 bases between them. Here the CDR3 reads CASLDTTNTGELFF. The DNA of the CDR3 is TGTGCCAGCCTTGACACAACGAACACCGGGGAGCTGTTTTTT.

This clonotype was seen only a few times. The chain is built from TRBV11-2 and TRBJ1-1; D remains unclear. The germline V and J ends were trimmed by 1 base and 3 bases, with 9 bases remaining between them. CDR3 length: 14 residues. The germline CDR1 and CDR2 sequences are SGHAT and FQNNGV. The DNA of the CDR3 is TGTGCCAGCAGCTTAGTTAGCGGGTACACTGAAGCTTTCTTT. Residues: CASSLVSGYTEAFF.

As for this clonotype: With a much larger clone just one base away, this may be a read error. Because the CDR3 is missing its conserved closing phenylalanine or tryptophan, this is likely a read error. The chain couples TRBV20-1 to TRBJ2-7, with 8 bases that match TRBD1. The CDR3 runs 11 residues. CDR1 is DFQATT, CDR2 SNEGSKA, per germline (reference sequence). The ends lost 6 bases at V and 4 bases at J; junction bases unmatched: 2. The CDR3 DNA reads as TGCAGTGCCACAGGGGGGTACGAGCAGTACTCC. This codes for CSATGGYEQYS.

The chain has TRBV29-1 and TRBJ2-1; D may be TRBD1 or TRBD2 (5 bases each). CDR1 is SQVTM and CDR2 is ANQGSEA in the germline V gene. V lost 3 bases, J lost 9 bases, and 15 bases lay in between. The CDR3 length is 13 residues. CDR3 residues: CSVDQRGVFEQFF. The CDR3, as DNA: TGCAGCGTTGACCAAAGAGGGGTGTTTGAGCAGTTCTTC.

This clonotype was detected many times. The chain joins TRBV7-9 to TRBJ1-5; D gene uncertain. V dropped 0 bases and J dropped 0 bases, with 12 bases sitting between them. This CDR3 spans 17 amino acids. Germline loops: CDR1 SEHNR, CDR2 FQNEAQ (reference sequence). CDR3 bases: TGTGCCAGCAGCTTAGCCCTAGAGCCCTATAGCAATCAGCCCCAGCATTTT. Its protein product is CASSLALEPYSNQPQHF.

CDR3 loop: CASSEAGPPTDTQYF. The CDR3 DNA reads as TGTGCCAGCAGTGAGGCGGGCCCCCCCACAGATACGCAGTATTTT. The V call is TRBV2, the J call TRBJ2-3, with D tentatively TRBD2 (5 bases). V was cut by 3 bases and J by 2 bases, with 12 bases left in between. Germline V lookup: CDR1 SNHLY, CDR2 FYNNEI. The CDR3 covers 15 residues.

This clonotype was observed at least ten times. The chain employs TRBV10-3 and TRBJ2-3; D unresolved. The CDR3 extends over 14 amino acids. Per the germline V gene, CDR1 is ENHRY and CDR2 is SYGVKD. Between the trimmed V and J ends, which lost 0 bases and 1 base, there was a span of 5 bases. In DNA form, the CDR3 reads TGTGCCATCAGTGAGTCGACTGGCACAGATACGCAGTATTTT. It yields the protein CAISESTGTDTQYF.

This chain uses TRBV28 with TRBJ2-1; 8 bases are a match to TRBD2. V lost 3 bases and J lost 3; bases outside the gene matches: 7. CDR3 size: 16 residues. The germline CDR1 and CDR2 sequences are MDHEN and SYDVKM. The CDR3 loop is CASSLFGRGIYNEQFF. The CDR3 nucleotides read TGTGCCAGCAGTTTGTTCGGGAGGGGCATCTACAATGAGCAGTTCTTC.

The rearrangement uses TRBV6-2 or TRBV6-3 and TRBJ2-5, with 7 bases matching TRBD2. The CDR3 extends over 16 amino acids. Germline V CDR1 and CDR2: MNHEY, SVGEGT. The J segment lost 3 bases and the V segment lost 5 bases, leaving 12 bases of the junction unmatched. The CDR3 region has the DNA TGTGCCAGCAGTCCAGCCGGGGAGGGAATCGAAGAGACCCAGTACTTC. This sequence encodes CASSPAGEGIEETQYF.

The rearrangement uses TRBV10-1 and TRBJ2-3; TRBD2 matches 10 bases. The germline CDR1 and CDR2 sequences are WNHNN and SYGVQD (reference sequence). This CDR3 contains 15 residues. Germline trimming cut 5 bases from V and 0 bases from J; bases unmatched to any gene: 2. The DNA for the CDR3 is TGCGCCAGCAGTATACTAGCGGGGAGCACAGATACGCAGTATTTT. Its translation is CASSILAGSTDTQYF.

This clonotype has at least ten counts. The rearrangement uses TRBV12-3 or TRBV12-4 and TRBJ1-1; D call uncertain. Deletions cut 2 bases from V and 3 bases from J, with 10 bases between. CDR3 length equals 14 residues. This CDR3 is CASSLSSMDTEAFF. The CDR3 DNA reads TGTGCCAGCAGTTTATCTTCGATGGACACTGAAGCTTTCTTT.

This clonotype was seen only a few times. The chain couples TRBV4-1 to TRBJ2-1; unclear D gene. V lost 0 bases and J lost 0, with 12 bases in between. The V gene's germline CDR1 is MGHRA and CDR2 YSYEKL. The CDR3 is made up of 17 amino acids. CDR3 bases: TGCGCCAGCAGCCAAGATTACCCGGCCAGCTCCTACAATGAGCAGTTCTTC. Amino acid sequence: CASSQDYPASSYNEQFF.

V is TRBV5-1 and J is TRBJ1-1; D ambiguous. With 0 bases removed from V and 4 bases from J, the gap between germline ends came to 7 bases. In germline, CDR1 is SGHRS, CDR2 YFSETQ. The CDR3 spans 13 residues. CDR3: CASSLDIGTEAFF. The CDR3 nucleotides are TGCGCCAGCAGCTTGGACATAGGCACTGAAGCTTTCTTT.

The J gene is TRBJ2-3, the V gene TRBV24-1; TRBD1 might be the D (6 bases). Germline lookup yields CDR1 KGHDR and CDR2 SFDVKD. The CDR3 sequence is 15 residues long. V was trimmed by 5 bases and J by 7 bases, leaving 18 bases between them. This chain's CDR3 is CATSARKGVTNTQYF. CDR3 in DNA: TGTGCCACCAGTGCCCGAAAGGGGGTAACAAATACGCAGTATTTT.

This clonotype was detected a few times. The chain links TRBV2 to TRBJ2-1; possible D gene TRBD1, 6 bases. The CDR3 consists of 13 residues. CDR1 SNHLY and CDR2 FYNNEI come from the germline V gene. Trimming took off 6 bases at V and 8 bases at J, with 14 bases between the two ends. The CDR3 loop reads CASSLQGGDEQFF. In DNA form, the CDR3 reads TGTGCCAGCAGCTTACAGGGCGGCGATGAGCAGTTCTTC.

This CDR3 reads CASTWDRANTEAFF. The CDR3 bases are TGTGCCAGCACATGGGACAGGGCGAACACTGAAGCTTTCTTT. V gene TRBV2 combines with J gene TRBJ1-1, with TRBD1 identical over 9 bases. CDR1 is SNHLY, CDR2 FYNNEI, per germline. With 7 bases clipped from V and 1 base from J, the junction kept 4 bases outside the gene matches. The CDR3 totals 14 residues.

Many counts were recorded for this clonotype. The rearrangement uses TRBV7-9 and TRBJ2-1; D is unclear. This CDR3 has 13 residues. V was shortened by 3 bases and J by 8 bases, with 11 bases between the two germline ends. CDR1 and CDR2 (germline): SEHNR, FQNEAQ (reference sequence). CDR3 residues: CASSFRTPDEQFF. CDR3 bases: TGTGCCAGCAGCTTTAGGACCCCGGATGAGCAGTTCTTC.